This T cell receptor beta chain was identified during a study of shared clonotypes between healthy human individuals. The CDR3 covers 14 residues. CDR1 and CDR2 from the germline V gene are MNHNS and SASEGT. V was shortened by 3 bases and J by 5 bases, with 11 bases between the two germline ends. TCRdb's copy holds only in-frame clones and misses some; the assay was immunoSEQ multiplex PCR. The sample has some 2.3 million clones; just over 90% are singletons. This chain uses TRBV6-1 with TRBJ1-5; D is unresolved. The receptor's source is a man younger than 30 in good health. Some clones in this sample may be carry-over from other donors' samples. The material sequenced was naive CD4+ T cells from PBMCs. Subset of the sample: CD45RA+ positively selected. The CDR3 DNA follows: TGTGCCAGCAGTGATGTTACAGATTATCAGCCCCAGCATTTT. Its protein is CASSDVTDYQPQHF.